The 14 T cell receptor beta chains given below trace back to one sample, sequenced in a study of CD8 T cells in ankylosing spondylitis (dated by TCRdb to 2016 to 2017). The library was obtained by 5' RACE. TCRdb shows the sequencer as Illumina HiSeq 2500. The public reads were quality trimmed at Q25 with fastp and then assembled into clones with MiXCR by TCRdb, keeping productive beta chains. Each entry is one CDR3 protein sequence, shown with its most common DNA and genes. The sample contains a few hundred thousand distinct CDR3 sequences, less than 10% of them found a single time. The ten largest clones represent 13% to 15% of the sample. Summary of the overall study and its limitations: A TCR beta motif of roughly 8 highly homologous amino acid variants appeared characteristic of blood from ankylosing spondylitis patients.

These receptors are not linked to any known antigen. Source material: blood, either unsorted or a sorted T cell fraction (not recorded which). The receptors shown here come from a male donor with ankylosing spondylitis.

The chain recombines TRBV11-1 with TRBJ2-1; TRBD2 agrees at 7 bases. CDR1 SGHAT and CDR2 FQDESV come from the germline V gene (reference sequence). V lost 5 bases, J lost 3 bases, and 13 bases stayed unmatched. The CDR3 consists of 17 residues. The CDR3 is CASSLHLGASGYNEQFF. CDR3 nucleotides: TGTGCCAGCAGCCTGCACCTAGGGGCTAGCGGCTACAATGAGCAGTTCTTC.

This clonotype was seen only a few times. This rearrangement joins TRBV6-1 to TRBJ1-5; TRBD1 matches at 9 bases. This CDR3 has 16 residues. Looked up from germline, CDR1 is MNHNS and CDR2 is SASEGT. The J segment lost 6 bases and the V segment lost 4 bases, leaving 10 bases of the junction unmatched. The CDR3 region is CASSGTGTGFRQPQHF. The DNA for the CDR3 is TGTGCCAGCAGTGGGACCGGGACAGGGTTTCGTCAGCCCCAGCATTTT.

There are a few counts of this clonotype. The chain has TRBV12-3 or TRBV12-4 and TRBJ1-2; TRBD1 is a possible D gene (5 bases). The CDR3 is made up of 17 amino acids. Trimming took off 0 bases at V and 3 bases at J, with 17 bases between the two ends. In nucleotides, the CDR3 is TGTGCCAGCAGTTTAGCCAGAGCGGGGCGTACCCACTATGGCTACACCTTC. Translation gives CASSLARAGRTHYGYTF.

The chain couples TRBV4-2 to TRBJ1-5; unclear D gene. The ends were cut back, 1 base at V and 4 bases at J, with 14 bases in the middle. This CDR3 comprises 16 residues. The V gene's germline CDR1 is LGHNA and CDR2 YNFKEQ. CDR3 nucleotides: TGTGCCAGCAGCCAAGTCCAGTCTCCCTTAAATCAGCCCCAGCATTTT. It specifies CASSQVQSPLNQPQHF.

The genes are TRBV5-4 and TRBJ2-2, with 9 bases that match TRBD1. J lost 3 bases, V lost 3 bases, and 3 bases had no gene match. This CDR3 contains 15 residues. Germline loops: CDR1 SGHNT, CDR2 YYREEE (reference sequence). The CDR3 is CASSSGTGYTGELFF. Written as DNA, the CDR3 is TGTGCCAGCAGCTCGGGGACAGGGTACACCGGGGAGCTGTTTTTT.

This clonotype occurred a few times. The chain joins TRBV20-1 to TRBJ1-5, with 7 bases that match TRBD1. The CDR3 runs 15 residues. Germline CDR1 is DFQATT and CDR2 is SNEGSKA (reference sequence). Trimming at V came to 6 bases and at J to 3 bases, leaving 11 bases not matched to a gene. The CDR3 DNA reads TGCAGTGCCAGGGGGACGGCGGGGTTCAATCAGCCCCAGCATTTT. Protein sequence: CSARGTAGFNQPQHF.

This clonotype was counted between two and nine times. The DNA of the CDR3 is TGCGCCAGCAGCCAAGCGGGTCACAACTCTGGAAACACCATATATTTT. Amino acid sequence: CASSQAGHNSGNTIYF. V is TRBV4-1 and J is TRBJ1-3; D unresolved. Germline CDR1 and CDR2: MGHRA and YSYEKL. The V and J ends lost 1 base and 0 bases respectively, with 10 bases between them. The CDR3 contains 16 residues.

This clonotype has only a few counts. This chain uses TRBV28 with TRBJ2-7, with 7 bases identical to TRBD1. With 5 bases clipped from V and 3 bases from J, the junction kept 16 bases outside the gene matches. The CDR3 extends over 17 amino acids. The germline CDR1 and CDR2 sequences are MDHEN and SYDVKM. The CDR3 DNA is TGTGCCAGCAGTAATGTCCCGACCAGGGGGTACCTCTACGAGCAGTACTTC. This translates into CASSNVPTRGYLYEQYF.

This clonotype has a handful of counts. V and J are TRBV5-1 and TRBJ1-5; 7 positions match TRBD1. Trimming removed 3 bases from V and 2 bases from J; junction bases left unmatched: 14. Germline V CDR1 and CDR2: SGHRS, YFSETQ. The length of the CDR3 is 18 residues. CDR3 in DNA: TGCGCCAGCAGCTCCATATCCCGACAGGGATGGGGCAATCAGCCCCAGCATTTT. Amino acid sequence: CASSSISRQGWGNQPQHF.

This clonotype showed up many times. This chain links TRBV6-5 with TRBJ2-5; perhaps TRBD2 as D (5 bases). The CDR3 length is 14 residues. Trimming removed 0 bases at V and 9 bases at J, with 14 bases between. From germline, CDR1 is MNHEY and CDR2 SVGAGI. The CDR3 nucleotides are TGTGCCAGCAGTTACTCCAGCGCAAGGAGGTCCCAGTACTTC. It codes for CASSYSSARRSQYF.

The chain is built from TRBV29-1 and TRBJ1-6, with D possibly TRBD1 on 6 matching bases. Trimming took off 6 bases at V and 7 bases at J, with 13 bases between the two ends. This CDR3 is 13 amino acids long. Germline lookup yields CDR1 SQVTM and CDR2 ANQGSEA. DNA of the CDR3: TGCAGCGTATCCGGGGGGCCCAATTCACCCCTCCACTTT. The encoded protein is CSVSGGPNSPLHF.

In its sample, this clonotype was seen once. The chain joins TRBV6-1 to TRBJ2-5; the match to TRBD2 covers 8 bases. The CDR3 totals 16 residues. Per germline, CDR1 MNHNS and CDR2 SASEGT. Unmatched junction bases numbered 10, after V lost 6 bases and J lost 1 base. This chain's CDR3 is CASRVSAGGAQETQYF. The DNA for the CDR3 is TGTGCCAGCAGAGTCTCGGCGGGAGGAGCCCAAGAGACCCAGTACTTC.

This clonotype was observed a few times. The chain recombines TRBV20-1 with TRBJ2-3, with 10 bases aligning to TRBD2. With V trimmed by 5 bases and J by 2 bases, 7 bases remained unmatched. The CDR3 has 15 amino acids. Germline V CDR1 and CDR2: DFQATT, SNEGSKA (reference sequence). The CDR3 DNA follows: TGCAGTGCTCCGATACTAGCGGGGCTCACAGATACGCAGTATTTT. This translates into CSAPILAGLTDTQYF.

Only a few counts were recorded for this clonotype. This chain joins TRBV5-1 and TRBJ2-6; 7 bases fit TRBD1. V gave up 1 base and J gave up 1 base; unmatched junction bases: 8. In germline, CDR1 is SGHRS, CDR2 YFSETQ. This CDR3 contains 18 residues. The CDR3, as DNA: TGCGCCAGCAGCTTGTCCCCAGGGGGTCTATCTGGGGCCAACGTCCTGACTTTC. It yields the protein CASSLSPGGLSGANVLTF.